This T cell receptor (beta chain) originates from a study of blood T cell repertoires in COVID-19. Study-wide background: Sites across the United States, Italy and Spain contributed samples from acute and convalescent COVID-19. Sample material is recorded as cDNA or gDNA derived from T cells, B-cell-depleted T cells, or PBMCs.

In the study's own analysis: Amplification of reference gene primers was used by the study to estimate nucleated cell counts. The data were produced by immunoSEQ multiplex PCR, yet TCRdb's version contains in-frame clones alone and is incomplete. V and J calls and clone size are as listed in that table; D and trimming were resolved from the DNA. The sample has about 300,000 clones, more than 85% seen once. V shed 7 bases and J 0 bases; nucleotides not matched to a gene: 7. The CDR3 has 15 amino acids. The germline V gene has CDR1 LNHDA and CDR2 SQIVND (reference sequence). V and J are TRBV19 and TRBJ1-2; TRBD1 agrees at 8 bases. Source material: peripheral blood. The TCR was taken from a man between 65 and 85 years old with acute or convalescent COVID-19. In DNA form, the CDR3 reads TGTGCCAGTACTCCATGGACAGGGACTAACTATGGCTACACCTTC. Protein: CASTPWTGTNYGYTF.